This T cell receptor beta chain derives from a study of T-cell reconstitution after alpha-beta-depleted transplantation in children. The germline V gene has CDR1 SGHDT and CDR2 YYEEEE. This CDR3 spans 13 amino acids. V lost 4 bases, J lost 5 bases, and 13 bases lay in between. The TCRbeta library incorporated unique molecular identifiers. One entry per CDR3 protein, called by TCRdb with MiXCR from the PCR reads. The sample records 200,000 to 300,000 distinct CDR3 sequences, 12% being singletons. This clonotype was seen repeatedly, ten times or more. This material consisted of PBMCs from the stem cell graft donor, taken from the stem cell graft. The chain joins TRBV5-6 to TRBJ2-7; tentatively, D is TRBD1 or TRBD2 (5 bases each). This TCR came from a human donor who donated a stem cell graft to a child with acute lymphoblastic leukemia. CDR3 nucleotide sequence: TGTGCCAGCAGCATGATGGGGGTCGACGAGCAGTACTTC. This codes for CASSMMGVDEQYF. The full variable domain, rest sourced from reference TRBV5-6 and TRBJ2-7, is DAGVTQSPTHLIKTRGQQVTLRCSPKSGHDTVSWYQQALGQGPQFIFQYYEEEERQRGNFPDRFSGHQFPNYSSELNVNALLLGDSALYLCASSMMGVDEQYFGPGTRLTVT.